One and the same sample provided the 28 T cell receptor beta chains below, sequenced in a study of cytomegalovirus exposure and HLA in healthy donors. The PCR ran on 60 Vbeta and 13 Jbeta primers. Measured with immunoSEQ multiplex PCR; TCRdb has only the in-frame clones, and not every one. The profile shows 100,000 to 150,000 clones, around 80% of them singletons. The sample was PBMCs. These receptors were obtained from a woman in her forties in good health and CMV-seronegative.

This sequence joins TRBV7-9 and TRBJ1-1, with 9 bases lining up with TRBD1. V shed 5 bases, J shed 6 bases, and the junction held 10 bases outside the gene matches. CDR3 length equals 15 residues. In germline, CDR1 is SEHNR, CDR2 FQNEAQ (reference sequence). The CDR3 DNA follows: TGTGCCAGCAGCCCCCTGGGACAGGGTATCGCTGAAGCTTTCTTT. Amino acid sequence: CASSPLGQGIAEAFF.

This rearrangement joins TRBV28 to TRBJ1-1, with a tentative D call TRBD1 (6 bases). V shed 4 bases and J shed 7 bases, with 10 bases lying between them. Germline values: CDR1 MDHEN, CDR2 SYDVKM. The CDR3 has 12 amino acids. The CDR3 loop is CASSYIQGEAFF. Written as DNA, the CDR3 is TGTGCCAGCAGTTATATACAGGGTGAAGCTTTCTTT.

This clone was picked up one time. The chain uses TRBV2 and TRBJ2-5; D remains unclear. CDR3 length equals 16 residues. V lost 2 bases and J 0 bases, leaving 13 bases between the germline ends. Germline V CDR1 and CDR2: SNHLY, FYNNEI. In DNA form, the CDR3 reads TGTGCCAGCAGTGAACACTTCGCAGGTTACCAAGAGACCCAGTACTTC. Its translation: CASSEHFAGYQETQYF.

This clone appeared once. The rearrangement joins TRBV10-3 to TRBJ2-7; TRBD2 matches at 8 bases. The CDR3 contains 11 residues. Unmatched junction bases numbered 6, after V lost 8 bases and J lost 9 bases. Germline CDR1 ENHRY, CDR2 SYGVKD. This CDR3 reads CAIGAGGLQYF. The CDR3 DNA sequence: TGTGCCATCGGGGCGGGGGGCCTGCAGTACTTC.

To note about this clone: Relative to the germline gene, one junction end is altered; a read error may explain this. The rearrangement links TRBV5-5 to TRBJ1-2, with a possible D match to TRBD1 (6 bases). Germline CDR1 reads SGHKS; CDR2 reads YYEKEE (reference sequence). The CDR3 covers 16 residues. CDR3 residues: CASSPGQTAYRDGYPF. In DNA, the CDR3 is TGTGCCAGCAGCCCAGGACAGACCGCTTATCGAGATGGCTACCCCTTC.

The rearrangement joins TRBV12-5 to TRBJ2-1; D might be TRBD1 (5 bases). Looked up from germline, CDR1 is LGHNT and CDR2 is FRNRAP. The CDR3 is 15 amino acids. Trimming removed 1 base from V and 8 bases from J, with 15 bases in between. In DNA form, the CDR3 reads TGTGCTAGTGGTTTGGGGCAGGGCCCGATCGATGAGCAGTTCTTC. It encodes CASGLGQGPIDEQFF.

This clone showed up just a few times. The V and J genes are TRBV21-1 and TRBJ1-1; the table names TRBD1, a call not compared with the DNA. TRBV21-1 is classified as a pseudogene. This CDR3 comprises 14 residues. The CDR3 protein is CASSNSPRGFEAFF. CDR3 in DNA: TGTGCCAGCAGCAACTCCCCCAGGGGGTTTGAAGCTTTCTTT.

The rearrangement joins TRBV4-1 to TRBJ2-7, with D tentatively TRBD2 (5 bases). With 0 bases removed from V and 2 bases from J, the gap between germline ends came to 11 bases. In germline, CDR1 is MGHRA, CDR2 YSYEKL. The CDR3 loop spans 15 amino acids. CDR3: CASSQDGGTPYEQYF. In DNA, the CDR3 is TGCGCCAGCAGCCAAGATGGAGGAACTCCCTACGAGCAGTACTTC.

V and J are TRBV6-1 and TRBJ1-2; D might be TRBD1 (6 bases). Germline CDR1 MNHNS, CDR2 SASEGT. The V end was cut by 1 base, the J end by 7 bases, with 13 bases between. The CDR3 contains 14 residues. DNA of the CDR3: TGTGCCAGCAGTGAAGTTCGGGGGGCTGTTGGCTACACCTTC. It is translated as CASSEVRGAVGYTF.

This rearrangement joins TRBV5-5 to TRBJ1-1; D ambiguous. The CDR3 covers 12 residues. CDR1 and CDR2 from the germline V gene are SGHKS and YYEKEE (reference sequence). V lost 1 base, J lost 8 bases, and 9 bases lay in between. The CDR3 region has the DNA TGTGCCAGCAGCTTGCCCCCCGGGGAAGCTTTCTTT. Translation gives CASSLPPGEAFF. Filled out from reference TRBV5-5 and TRBJ1-1, the complete variable domain reads DAGVTQSPTHLIKTRGQQVTLRCSPISGHKSVSWYQQVLGQGPQFIFQYYEKEERGRGNFPDRFSARQFPNYSSELNVNALLLGDSALYLCASSLPPGEAFFGQGTRLTVV.

This clone was found a few times. The genes are TRBV5-1 and TRBJ2-1, with D possibly matching TRBD2 (7 bases). Deletions cut 7 bases from V and 0 bases from J, with 20 bases between. The CDR3 totals 17 residues. CDR1 is SGHRS, CDR2 YFSETQ, per germline. CDR3 residues: CASGRGGGASSYNEQFF. In DNA, the CDR3 is TGCGCCAGCGGCCGGGGAGGGGGGGCTAGCTCCTACAATGAGCAGTTCTTC.

The chain carries TRBV4-3 and TRBJ2-1; D perhaps matches TRBD2 (5 bases). The CDR3 covers 14 residues. The V gene's germline CDR1 is LGHNA and CDR2 YSLEER. The V and J ends lost 4 bases and 7 bases respectively, with 14 bases between them. The CDR3 region is CASSPTGFRNEQFF. DNA for the CDR3: TGCGCCAGCAGCCCGACGGGGTTTCGGAATGAGCAGTTCTTC.

The chain combines TRBV19 with TRBJ2-5, with 12 bases matching TRBD2. V shed 2 bases, J shed 5 bases, and the junction held 0 bases outside the gene matches. The CDR3 runs 14 residues. From germline, CDR1 is LNHDA and CDR2 SQIVND (reference sequence). The CDR3 region is CASSILAGGETQYF. The CDR3 coding sequence is TGTGCCAGTAGTATACTAGCGGGGGGGGAGACCCAGTACTTC.

The genes are TRBV6-1 and TRBJ1-2; 8 nucleotides align to TRBD1. V shed 3 bases, J shed 4 bases, and the junction held 7 bases outside the gene matches. CDR1 is MNHNS and CDR2 is SASEGT in the germline V gene. The CDR3 has 15 residues. The chain's CDR3 is CASSDGQGRTYGYTF. The DNA of the CDR3 is TGTGCCAGCAGTGATGGACAGGGTCGTACCTATGGCTACACCTTC.

The chain couples TRBV7-8 to TRBJ2-2, with 10 bases identical to TRBD1. The length of the CDR3 is 16 residues. The V gene's germline CDR1 is SGHVS and CDR2 FQNEAQ. Germline trimming cut 1 base from V and 4 bases from J; bases unmatched to any gene: 3. The chain's CDR3 is CASSLGTGGFTGELFF. DNA of the CDR3: TGTGCCAGCAGCTTAGGGACAGGGGGATTCACCGGGGAGCTGTTTTTT.

The chain is built from TRBV29-1 and TRBJ2-1; D is undetermined. With 6 bases removed from V and 4 bases from J, the gap between germline ends came to 10 bases. CDR3 length: 12 residues. The germline CDR1 and CDR2 sequences are SQVTM and ANQGSEA. The CDR3 sequence: CSVQSEYNEQFF. DNA of the CDR3: TGCAGCGTCCAGTCGGAGTACAATGAGCAGTTCTTC.

The J gene is TRBJ2-3, the V gene TRBV4-2, with D unresolved. With 6 bases removed from V and 5 bases from J, the gap between germline ends came to 9 bases. Germline V gene lookup returns CDR1 LGHNA and CDR2 YNFKEQ. There are 12 residues in the CDR3. CDR3 protein: CASSMLRDTQYF. The CDR3 DNA follows: TGTGCCAGCAGTATGCTGAGAGATACGCAGTATTTT.

The gene calls are TRBV27 and TRBJ1-5, with D maybe TRBD1 (6 bases). CDR3 length: 16 amino acids. Germline V CDR1 and CDR2: MNHEY, SMNVEV (reference sequence). The germline V and J ends were trimmed by 5 bases and 4 bases, with 18 bases remaining between them. The CDR3 spells CASSDRGGRGNQPQHF. The DNA for the CDR3 is TGTGCCAGCAGTGATCGCGGGGGGCGCGGGAATCAGCCCCAGCATTTT.

Turning to this clone: The sample holds other DNA sequences that translate to the same CDR3. J is TRBJ1-1 and V is TRBV27; D remains ambiguous. The V end was cut by 4 bases, the J end by 2 bases, with 2 bases between. From germline, CDR1 is MNHEY and CDR2 SMNVEV (reference sequence). The CDR3 spans 11 residues. CDR3 amino acids: CASSSNTEAFF. The CDR3 DNA sequence: TGTGCCAGCAGTTCTAACACTGAAGCTTTCTTT.

The chain uses TRBV7-6 and TRBJ1-4, with 7 bases matching TRBD1. Germline V CDR1 and CDR2: SGHVS, FNYEAQ. This CDR3 has 17 residues. Trimming removed 2 bases from V and 0 bases from J; junction bases left unmatched: 6. The CDR3 nucleotides read TGTGCCAGCAGCTTAAAGCCCGGGACAGCAACTAATGAAAAACTGTTTTTT. Amino acids: CASSLKPGTATNEKLFF.

V usage is TRBV9 and J usage is TRBJ2-5; tentative D call: TRBD2 (5 bases). Germline V CDR1 and CDR2: SGDLS, YYNGEE. The CDR3 sequence is 13 residues long. V was trimmed by 0 bases and J by 4 bases, leaving 7 bases between them. The DNA for the CDR3 is TGTGCCAGCAGCGTAGCCAGCGGAGAGACCCAGTACTTC. Encoded protein: CASSVASGETQYF.

This clone has only a few counts. The CDR3 DNA reads as TGCAGTAACCCGACTAGCGGGGCGACAGATACGCAGTATTTT. Its protein is CSNPTSGATDTQYF. The chain recombines TRBV29-1 with TRBJ2-3; 11 bases map to TRBD2. Germline values: CDR1 SQVTM, CDR2 ANQGSEA. The CDR3 is 14 residues long.

This clone has a single count. V is TRBV5-1 and J is TRBJ2-3; a possible D gene is TRBD2 (6 bases). V shed 4 bases and J shed 1 base, with 13 bases lying between them. Looked up from germline, CDR1 is SGHRS and CDR2 is YFSETQ. The CDR3 runs 15 residues. The CDR3 coding sequence is TGCGCCAGCAGCCCCCAGTGGGGGGGCACAGATACGCAGTATTTT. Protein product: CASSPQWGGTDTQYF.

The chain combines TRBV27 with TRBJ2-1, with D hard to call. This CDR3 contains 17 residues. The germline CDR1 and CDR2 sequences are MNHEY and SMNVEV (reference sequence). V gave up 0 bases and J gave up 0 bases, with 12 bases separating them. The CDR3 DNA is TGTGCCAGCAGTTTATCGCGACGCCCTAGCTCCTACAATGAGCAGTTCTTC. Residues: CASSLSRRPSSYNEQFF.

This clone occurred a few times. The V and J genes are TRBV9 and TRBJ2-2, with D perhaps matching TRBD1 (6 bases). The V end lost 0 bases, the J end lost 4 bases, and 10 bases lay between the germline ends. Germline-derived CDR1 and CDR2 are SGDLS and YYNGEE. This CDR3 spans 15 amino acids. The CDR3 DNA reads as TGTGCCAGCAGCGTAGGGCAGGGGTTCACCGGGGAGCTGTTTTTT. Translation gives CASSVGQGFTGELFF.

The chain employs TRBV14 and TRBJ1-4; a possible D gene is TRBD1 (5 bases). The germline V and J ends were trimmed by 3 bases and 6 bases, with 23 bases remaining between them. CDR1 SGHDN and CDR2 FVKESK come from the germline V gene. This CDR3 spans 18 amino acids. CDR3 protein: CASSHSPYTGAQYEKLFF. In DNA form, the CDR3 reads TGTGCCAGCAGCCATTCCCCCTACACAGGCGCCCAGTATGAAAAACTGTTTTTT.

This clone has a single count. V usage is TRBV5-4 and J usage is TRBJ2-5; D possibly corresponds to TRBD2 (7 bases). The CDR3 is 15 residues long. The germline gives CDR1 SGHNT, CDR2 YYREEE (reference sequence). V lost 2 bases to trimming and J lost 6 bases, with 17 bases between them. The CDR3: CASSLRGGALKTQYF. The CDR3 nucleotides read TGTGCCAGCAGCTTACGAGGGGGGGCCCTCAAGACCCAGTACTTC.

The CDR3, as DNA: TGTGCCAGCAGTCCAGACAGGGACCTCAATCAGCCCCAGCATTTT. This encodes CASSPDRDLNQPQHF. V is TRBV7-9 and J is TRBJ1-5; 7 nucleotides match TRBD1. In germline, CDR1 is SEHNR, CDR2 FQNEAQ (reference sequence). The V gene end was trimmed by 6 bases and the J gene end by 3 bases; junction bases not matched to a gene: 8. The CDR3 is 15 amino acids.